These 22 T cell receptor beta chains originate from one sample sequenced in a study of T cells in Graves' hyperthyroidism and ophthalmopathy. TCR beta CDR3 sequences were amplified from RNA transcripts. HTBI primers were the set used in a first-round RT-PCR of the TCR CDR3. TCRdb passed the multiplex PCR reads through MiXCR, listing each CDR3 protein once. This sample has about 600,000 distinct CDR3 sequences; 16% occur once, and the top ten carry roughly 3.4%. Sequencing was done on a sample of blood. The receptors come from a woman aged 35 to 49 with Graves' ophthalmopathy.

The V call is TRBV3-1, the J call TRBJ2-5; 8 bases map to TRBD2. Germline trimming cut 4 bases from V and 13 bases from J; bases unmatched to any gene: 14. Germline-derived CDR1 and CDR2 are LGHDT and YNNKEL (reference sequence). CDR3 length equals 14 residues. The CDR3 region is CASSPAAAGDPPYF. The DNA of the CDR3 is TGTGCCAGCAGCCCAGCAGCAGCGGGAGACCCCCCGTACTTC.

The chain has TRBV20-1 and TRBJ2-3, with 9 bases matching TRBD2. Germline V gene data show CDR1 as DFQATT and CDR2 as SNEGSKA (reference sequence). The CDR3 runs to 14 residues. The V and J ends lost 0 bases and 5 bases, in that order; junction bases with no gene match: 3. The CDR3, as DNA: TGCAGTGCTAGAGATCCAGCGGGGGGAGATACGCAGTATTTT. This sequence encodes CSARDPAGGDTQYF.

There are many counts of this clonotype. The chain employs TRBV30 and TRBJ1-2; TRBD1 aligns across 8 bases. The CDR3 is 11 amino acids. Per the germline V gene, CDR1 is GTSNPN and CDR2 is SVGIG (reference sequence). V lost 3 bases to trimming and J lost 7 bases; unmatched junction nucleotides: 1. In nucleotides, the CDR3 is TGTGCCTGGAGACAGGGGGGTGGCTACACCTTC. Protein: CAWRQGGGYTF. Supplemented by reference TRBV30 and TRBJ1-2, the full variable domain reads SQTIHQWPATLVQPVGSPLSLECTVEGTSNPNLYWYRQAAGRGLQLLFYSVGIGQISSEVPQNLSASRPQDRQFILSSKKLLLSDSGFYLCAWRQGGGYTFGSGTRLTVV.

The V and J genes are TRBV5-6 and TRBJ1-2; TRBD1 matches at 7 bases. Trimming removed 4 bases from V and 2 bases from J; junction bases left unmatched: 5. Germline-derived CDR1 and CDR2 are SGHDT and YYEEEE. This CDR3 region has 14 residues. CDR3: CASSSKDRNYGYTF. CDR3 bases: TGTGCCAGCAGCAGCAAGGACAGGAACTATGGCTACACCTTC.

The chain recombines TRBV2 with TRBJ2-7, with 8 bases that match TRBD2. V shed 7 bases and J 3 bases; nucleotides not matched to a gene: 17. This CDR3 region has 17 residues. Germline assignment: CDR1 SNHLY and CDR2 FYNNEI. CDR3 sequence reads: CASKVNRIAGKNYEQYF. The CDR3 region has the DNA TGTGCCAGCAAAGTGAACCGCATAGCGGGGAAGAACTACGAGCAGTACTTC.

This clonotype was observed at least ten times. The chain links TRBV27 to TRBJ1-1; D is unresolved. CDR3 length equals 15 residues. CDR1 is MNHEY and CDR2 is SMNVEV in the germline V gene (reference sequence). V gave up 2 bases and J gave up 3 bases, with 13 bases separating them. This CDR3 is CASSLTPNGDTEAFF. CDR3 bases: TGTGCCAGCAGTTTAACGCCGAACGGGGACACTGAAGCTTTCTTT.

Comment on this clonotype: A much larger clone differs from this one at a single base, so this may be a read error. The V call is TRBV7-3, the J call TRBJ2-1; D is undetermined. Germline loops: CDR1 SGHTA, CDR2 FQGTGA. CDR3 length equals 10 residues. V was clipped by 5 bases and J by 6 bases, with 2 bases between them. Written as DNA, the CDR3 is TGTGCCAGCAGCCCCAATGAGCAGTTCTTC. It codes for CASSPNEQFF. Using reference TRBV7-3 and TRBJ2-1 for the parts outside the CDR3, the full variable domain is GAGVSQTPSNKVTEKGKYVELRCDPISGHTALYWYRQSLGQGPEFLIYFQGTGAADDSGLPNDRFFAVRPEGSVSTLKIQRTERGDSAVYLCASSPNEQFFGPGTRLTVL.

V is TRBV5-6 and J is TRBJ2-7; the match to TRBD2 covers 8 bases. The CDR3 runs 15 residues. Trimming took 0 bases from V and 2 from J; bases not matched to a gene: 4. The germline CDR1 and CDR2 sequences are SGHDT and YYEEEE. In DNA, the CDR3 is TGTGCCAGCAGCTTGGGACTAGCGCACACCTACGAGCAGTACTTC. It encodes CASSLGLAHTYEQYF.

This clonotype occurred many times. This rearrangement joins TRBV5-1 to TRBJ2-1, with D perhaps TRBD1 (5 bases). Looked up from germline, CDR1 is SGHRS and CDR2 is YFSETQ. The CDR3 totals 15 residues. The V end was cut by 3 bases, the J end by 9 bases, with 19 bases between. The CDR3 nucleotides are TGCGCCAGCAGCTCAATTACAACCAGGGTTTCTGAGCAGTTCTTC. Its translation: CASSSITTRVSEQFF.

The table lists this clonotype with a count of one. This chain connects TRBV9 to TRBJ2-5; TRBD2 aligns across 10 bases. V gave up 0 bases and J gave up 8 bases; unmatched junction bases: 4. The CDR3 totals 14 residues. Per germline, CDR1 SGDLS and CDR2 YYNGEE. In DNA, the CDR3 is TGTGCCAGCAGCGTAGGAGGACTAGCGGCTACCCAGTACTTC. It translates to CASSVGGLAATQYF.

This chain uses TRBV6-2 or TRBV6-3 with TRBJ2-7, with D possibly TRBD1 on 6 matching bases. The V gene's germline CDR1 is MNHEY and CDR2 SVGEGT. This CDR3 spans 15 amino acids. V was clipped by 1 base and J by 6 bases, with 16 bases between them. This chain's CDR3 is CASSYLQGMVPEQYF. In DNA form, the CDR3 reads TGTGCCAGCAGTTACTTGCAGGGGATGGTCCCCGAGCAGTACTTC.

This clonotype was counted between two and nine times. This chain links TRBV6-2 or TRBV6-3 with TRBJ1-5, with 7 positions matching TRBD1. Trimming removed 4 bases from V and 4 bases from J; junction bases left unmatched: 13. CDR3 size: 17 residues. The V gene's germline CDR1 is MNHEY and CDR2 SVGEGT. The CDR3: CASSFDGGGAGNQPQHF. For the CDR3, the DNA is TGTGCCAGCAGTTTCGACGGAGGGGGCGCGGGGAATCAGCCCCAGCATTTT.

This clonotype was recorded many times. The chain employs TRBV3-1 and TRBJ1-4, with D unresolved. The CDR3 consists of 15 residues. V lost 1 base to trimming and J lost 4 bases, with 10 bases between them. Germline CDR1 LGHDT, CDR2 YNNKEL (reference sequence). This CDR3 is CASSQGNRDNEKLFF. The CDR3 DNA reads as TGTGCCAGCAGCCAAGGGAATAGGGATAATGAAAAACTGTTTTTT.

This clonotype was recorded a few times. The chain joins TRBV7-9 to TRBJ2-3; 7 nucleotides match TRBD2. With V trimmed by 1 base and J by 2 bases, 21 bases remained unmatched. Germline V CDR1 and CDR2: SEHNR, FQNEAQ (reference sequence). The CDR3 runs to 21 residues. CDR3 bases: TGTGCCAGCAGCTTAGTGCGGCAGATCAGGGTACCAGCGGGAAACACAGATACGCAGTATTTT. Translation: CASSLVRQIRVPAGNTDTQYF.

This clonotype was observed many times. CDR3 sequence reads: CASSLRGNEQYF. As DNA, the CDR3 is TGTGCCAGCAGTTTAAGGGGTAACGAGCAGTACTTC. V usage is TRBV28 and J usage is TRBJ2-7; a weak D match, TRBD1 (5 bases). CDR3 length equals 12 residues. In germline, CDR1 is MDHEN, CDR2 SYDVKM. The V end was cut by 2 bases, the J end by 5 bases, with 7 bases between. The complete variable domain, with remaining parts taken from reference TRBV28 and TRBJ2-7, reads DVKVTQSSRYLVKRTGEKVFLECVQDMDHENMFWYRQDPGLGLRLIYFSYDVKMKEKGDIPEGYSVSREKKERFSLILESASTNQTSMYLCASSLRGNEQYFGPGTRLTVT.

This clonotype was seen at least ten times. V usage is TRBV3-1 and J usage is TRBJ1-1, with TRBD1 identical over 9 bases. CDR1 LGHDT and CDR2 YNNKEL come from the germline V gene (reference sequence). Trimming removed 4 bases from V and 4 bases from J; junction bases left unmatched: 10. The CDR3 extends over 16 amino acids. CDR3 DNA: TGTGCCAGCAGCCGGGGGACAGGGCGAGAGGTCACTGAAGCTTTCTTT. It encodes CASSRGTGREVTEAFF.

This clonotype has ten or more counts. J is TRBJ2-3 and V is TRBV28, with 12 positions matching TRBD1. The germline V gene has CDR1 MDHEN and CDR2 SYDVKM. V was pared by 5 bases and J by 6 bases, with 6 bases of the junction left unmatched. The CDR3 length is 15 residues. The CDR3 DNA follows: TGTGCCAGCAGTCTGGGACAGGGGGCGCCGGATACGCAGTATTTT. It translates to CASSLGQGAPDTQYF.

The chain uses TRBV5-1 and TRBJ2-7; 10 bases align to TRBD2. The CDR3 runs 16 residues. Germline V lookup: CDR1 SGHRS, CDR2 YFSETQ. The V segment lost 0 bases and the J segment 5 bases; nucleotides outside the gene matches: 8. The CDR3 loop is CASSLDSAGGLNEQYF. The CDR3 nucleotides are TGCGCCAGCAGCTTGGATTCAGCGGGAGGGCTGAACGAGCAGTACTTC.

This clonotype was observed at least ten times. The chain uses TRBV20-1 and TRBJ2-5, with D possibly matching TRBD2 (5 bases). The CDR3 is 15 amino acids. Trimming stripped 6 bases from V and 2 bases from J, with 19 bases between. Germline V CDR1 and CDR2: DFQATT, SNEGSKA (reference sequence). The CDR3 DNA is TGCAGTGCAAGAAGCGAGGAGGACGCGCAAGAGACCCAGTACTTC. Protein product: CSARSEEDAQETQYF.

This clonotype has more than one count but fewer than ten. The DNA for the CDR3 is TGTGCCAGCAGCAGGGGGGATTTGATAGGGGGGACTGAAGCTTTCTTT. Residues: CASSRGDLIGGTEAFF. The rearrangement joins TRBV7-2 to TRBJ1-1, with D tentatively TRBD1 (6 bases). This CDR3 has 16 amino acids. Germline V gene data show CDR1 as SGHTA and CDR2 as FQGNSA. Trimming removed 5 bases at V and 5 bases at J, with 21 bases between.

This clonotype has only a few counts. The V and J genes are TRBV19 and TRBJ1-5; 7 bases are shared with TRBD1. Per the germline V gene, CDR1 is LNHDA and CDR2 is SQIVND (reference sequence). The CDR3 has 12 amino acids. V was clipped by 7 bases and J by 6 bases; unmatched bases: 3. The CDR3, as DNA: TGTGCCAGTAAAGGGGGCAGTCAGCCCCAGCATTTT. Protein sequence: CASKGGSQPQHF.

About this clonotype: Mismatch with germline at one junction end may stem from a read error. The rearrangement joins TRBV30 to TRBJ2-3; unclear D gene. The length of the CDR3 is 11 residues. Germline CDR1 GTSNPN, CDR2 SVGIG (reference sequence). Here the CDR3 reads CAWSIADTRYF. In nucleotides, the CDR3 is TGTGCCTGGAGTATTGCGGATACGCGGTATTTT.